This record covers a single T cell receptor (beta chain). Its antigen specificity is not known. Base qualities are not provided; no much larger clone lies one nucleotide away. Library preparation employed the immunoSEQ multiplex PCR assay. Not all clones reach the TCRdb copy of this immuneACCESS table, which keeps in-frame sequences only. Checked studies attribute under half of the gap to unresolved V genes and leave the rest unexplained. The sample profile shows under 75,000 clones; about 94% of them were found once. Over 0.35% of the sample comes from the top ten. This entry is derived from a study of technical replicates of blood from a few donors (dated by TCRdb to about 2017). The CDR3 runs 14 amino acids, cysteine and phenylalanine included. The only DNA kept is the CDR3, 42 bases in frame from the first base. Unmatched junction bases come to 10, with V trimmed by 5 bases and J by 8 bases. From the germline V gene (reference sequence), CDR1 is SEHNR and CDR2 is FQNEAQ.

The TCR originated in a human donor in good health. The sequenced sample consisted of T cells isolated from PBMCs. The V and J segments used are TRBV7-9 and TRBJ1-1, with 8 middle bases fitting TRBD1. CDR3 loop: CASSIRTGIAEAFF. The DNA reads TGTGCCAGCAGCATACGGACAGGGATAGCCGAAGCTTTCTTT.